The clone carrying this T cell receptor beta chain was counted only a few times. Its specificity is not known. The data originate from a study of beta chain features in type 1 diabetes. Study at large: What patients shared with healthy donors was a similar profile of age, gender and cell yields. Findings and limits, study-wide: Compared to healthy donors, patients appeared to have naive, central memory and Treg TCRB repertoires that were more alike. Any HLA effect on TCRB rearrangement was left unresolved by small sub-analyses. The study found moderately but significantly shorter TCRB CDR3s in all four CD4+ subsets of Type 1 diabetes patients.

Reverse transcribing all isolated RNA meant expressed TCRB transcripts were sequenced. Produced via immunoSEQ multiplex PCR; TCRdb's table is partial and in-frame only. The sample consists of approximately 90,000 clones, 25% to 35% of them appearing once. Sequencing was performed on stem cell memory CD4+ T cells from blood. The TCR was taken from a woman under 30 in good health.

CDR3 in DNA: TGTGCCAGCAGTGACACAGGCCGCACAGATACGCAGTATTTT. Translating it yields CASSDTGRTDTQYF. This chain connects TRBV2 to TRBJ2-3, with D possibly being TRBD1 (5 bases). Germline values: CDR1 SNHLY, CDR2 FYNNEI. CDR3 length: 14 residues. With 3 bases removed from V and 1 base from J, the gap between germline ends came to 8 bases.